This T cell receptor (beta chain) was captured in a study of blood T cells in healthy people across ages. Primed by a sample-barcoded 5' primer and a J-beta primer mix, a second PCR proceeded for about 6 to 11 cycles. Each CDR3 protein gets one entry after TCRdb re-called the 5' RACE reads with MiXCR. The data hold about 840,000 distinct CDR3 sequences, with about 27% observed a single time. Only a few counts were recorded for this clonotype. CDR1 and CDR2 (germline): DFQATT, SNEGSKA (reference sequence). This CDR3 comprises 15 residues. Trimming took 2 bases from V and 0 from J, leaving 10 bases between them. The same specimen was also included in a second study, on T cells of mothers and their children. That work contributes: A few healthy Caucasian mothers, along with their six children, served as the donors.

The chain recombines TRBV20-1 with TRBJ1-4; maybe TRBD1 (6 bases). The source of this sequence is a middle-aged woman in good health. The sample taken for sequencing was blood. The CDR3 region is CSARLRQATNEKLFF. CDR3 in DNA: TGCAGTGCTAGATTAAGACAGGCAACTAATGAAAAACTGTTTTTT.